These T cell receptor beta chains were read from a single sample in a study of blood T cells in healthy people across ages. Each CDR3 protein is one row after TCRdb ran MiXCR on the 5' RACE reads. Altogether 1.5 million to 2 million distinct CDR3 sequences are present, about 28% being singletons, with the ten largest covering more than 6%. Sequencing was carried out using blood. Source of these receptors: a woman in her thirties in good health. CDR3s include the opening cysteine and the closing phenylalanine or tryptophan. D genes are given only for firm matches. Expanded clones get a size class; other rows say once, few or many, or leave the size out.

v_call: TRBV24-1; cdr3_length: 16; j_call: TRBJ1-4; d_call: TRBD1; clone_size: .; cdr3_nt: TGTGCCACCAGTGCTCTATGGGGACAGGGGAATGAAAAACTGTTTTTT; cdr3_aa: CATSALWGQGNEKLFF
v_call: TRBV5-6; cdr3_length: 17; j_call: TRBJ2-6; d_call: .; clone_size: .; cdr3_nt: TGTGCCAGCAGCCTCCCCCCCAGGGACTCTGGGGCCAACGTCCTGACTTTC; cdr3_aa: CASSLPPRDSGANVLTF
v_call: TRBV2; cdr3_length: 15; j_call: TRBJ2-4; d_call: .; clone_size: many; cdr3_nt: TGTGCCAGCAGTGATATCTTCGGGCCCAAAAACATTCAGTACTTC; cdr3_aa: CASSDIFGPKNIQYF
v_call: TRBV27; cdr3_length: 15; j_call: TRBJ2-7; d_call: .; clone_size: .; cdr3_nt: TGTGCCAGCAGACCCGGGGGCATCCATCCCTACGAGCAGTACTTC; cdr3_aa: CASRPGGIHPYEQYF
v_call: TRBV7-3; cdr3_length: 14; j_call: TRBJ2-1; d_call: .; clone_size: .; cdr3_nt: TGTGCCAGCAGCCCCGCGACCCATTACAATGAGCAGTTCTTC; cdr3_aa: CASSPATHYNEQFF
v_call: TRBV27; cdr3_length: 15; j_call: TRBJ2-1; d_call: TRBD2; clone_size: .; cdr3_nt: TGTGCCAGCAGCCTACCAAGGACTAGTCACAATGAGCAGTTCTTC; cdr3_aa: CASSLPRTSHNEQFF
v_call: TRBV20-1; cdr3_length: 13; j_call: TRBJ1-4; d_call: .; clone_size: .; cdr3_nt: TGCAGTGCTAGAGATTTACGTAATGAAAAACTGTTTTTT; cdr3_aa: CSARDLRNEKLFF
v_call: TRBV20-1; cdr3_length: 14; j_call: TRBJ1-1; d_call: TRBD1; clone_size: .; cdr3_nt: TGCAGTGCTAGGGCGGGACAGGGTTGGACTGAAGCTTTCTTT; cdr3_aa: CSARAGQGWTEAFF
v_call: TRBV4-3; cdr3_length: 17; j_call: TRBJ2-2; d_call: .; clone_size: once; cdr3_nt: TGCGCCAGCAGCCAAGAGAGACGGGGGTGGACCCCGGGGGAGCTGTTTTTT; cdr3_aa: CASSQERRGWTPGELFF
v_call: TRBV29-1; cdr3_length: 14; j_call: TRBJ2-7; d_call: TRBD1; clone_size: many; cdr3_nt: TGCAGCGTCGAGGCGGACAGGGAAACCTACGAGCAGTACTTC; cdr3_aa: CSVEADRETYEQYF
v_call: TRBV7-9; cdr3_length: 16; j_call: TRBJ2-7; d_call: TRBD2; clone_size: few; cdr3_nt: TGTGCCAGCAGTCCCGCGACGTCTAGCGGGCGCCACGAGCAGTACTTC; cdr3_aa: CASSPATSSGRHEQYF
v_call: TRBV27; cdr3_length: 14; j_call: TRBJ2-3; d_call: .; clone_size: once; cdr3_nt: TGTGCCAGCAATCGTAAGCCGTACACAGATACGCAGTATTTT; cdr3_aa: CASNRKPYTDTQYF
v_call: TRBV4-3; cdr3_length: 15; j_call: TRBJ2-7; d_call: .; clone_size: many; cdr3_nt: TGCGCCAGCAGCCCAATCCTAGGGGGGGGCTACGAGCAGTACTTC; cdr3_aa: CASSPILGGGYEQYF
v_call: TRBV9; cdr3_length: 15; j_call: TRBJ1-1; d_call: TRBD1; clone_size: .; cdr3_nt: TGTGCCAGCAGCGTAGAGACAGGGCCCTGCGCTGAAGCTTTCTTT; cdr3_aa: CASSVETGPCAEAFF
v_call: TRBV12-3/TRBV12-4; cdr3_length: 14; j_call: TRBJ1-6; d_call: .; clone_size: few; cdr3_nt: TGTGCCAGCAGTCCTGGGCGGGGGCGATCACCCCTCCACTTT; cdr3_aa: CASSPGRGRSPLHF
v_call: TRBV3-1; cdr3_length: 15; j_call: TRBJ1-1; d_call: .; clone_size: .; cdr3_nt: TGTGCCAGCAGCCCAGGGTCGGGGATGAACACTGAAGCTTTCTTT; cdr3_aa: CASSPGSGMNTEAFF
v_call: TRBV15; cdr3_length: 15; j_call: TRBJ2-1; d_call: TRBD2; clone_size: .; cdr3_nt: TGTGCCACCAGCGGACCGACTAGCGGGAGTTTTAAAGAATTCTTC; cdr3_aa: CATSGPTSGSFKEFF
v_call: TRBV10-3; cdr3_length: 15; j_call: TRBJ2-7; d_call: .; clone_size: many; cdr3_nt: TGTGCCATCAGTGATTCGGGGACGACATCCTACGAGCAGTACTTC; cdr3_aa: CAISDSGTTSYEQYF
v_call: TRBV12-3/TRBV12-4; cdr3_length: 14; j_call: TRBJ2-5; d_call: TRBD2; clone_size: few; cdr3_nt: TGTGCCAGCCGGACTAGCGGGAGTATTGAGACCCAGTACTTC; cdr3_aa: CASRTSGSIETQYF
v_call: TRBV4-3; cdr3_length: 13; j_call: TRBJ2-3; d_call: .; clone_size: few; cdr3_nt: TGCGCCAGCAGCCAAGGGGAGTTAGATACGCAGTATTTT; cdr3_aa: CASSQGELDTQYF
v_call: TRBV12-3/TRBV12-4; cdr3_length: 12; j_call: TRBJ2-3; d_call: .; clone_size: .; cdr3_nt: TGTGCCAGCAGTTTATGTACCGATACGCAGTATTTT; cdr3_aa: CASSLCTDTQYF
v_call: TRBV27; cdr3_length: 18; j_call: TRBJ2-1; d_call: TRBD2; clone_size: many; cdr3_nt: TGTGCCAGCAGTTTATCCGGACTAGCGGGGCGACACTACAATGAGCAGTTCTTC; cdr3_aa: CASSLSGLAGRHYNEQFF
v_call: TRBV7-2; cdr3_length: 15; j_call: TRBJ2-7; d_call: TRBD1; clone_size: many; cdr3_nt: TGTGCCAGCAGTCCTTCCGGGACAGGGGTCCAGGAGCAGTACTTC; cdr3_aa: CASSPSGTGVQEQYF
v_call: TRBV6-5; cdr3_length: 15; j_call: TRBJ1-1; d_call: .; clone_size: .; cdr3_nt: TGTGCCAGCAGTGCACCGGGACCCACTAGAGGTGAAGCTTTCTTT; cdr3_aa: CASSAPGPTRGEAFF
v_call: TRBV13; cdr3_length: 14; j_call: TRBJ1-2; d_call: .; clone_size: few; cdr3_nt: TGTGCCAGCGCAGTGGGACAAGAAAATTATGGCTACACCTTC; cdr3_aa: CASAVGQENYGYTF
v_call: TRBV7-2; cdr3_length: 14; j_call: TRBJ2-3; d_call: .; clone_size: many; cdr3_nt: TGTGCCAGTAGCTCGTGGGGACGCACAGATACGCAGTATTTT; cdr3_aa: CASSSWGRTDTQYF
v_call: TRBV4-1; cdr3_length: 16; j_call: TRBJ2-7; d_call: TRBD2; clone_size: few; cdr3_nt: TGCGCCAGCAGCCAAGATTTGGCTAGCGGGGGGGGTGAGCAGTACTTC; cdr3_aa: CASSQDLASGGGEQYF
v_call: TRBV14; cdr3_length: 18; j_call: TRBJ2-6; d_call: .; clone_size: few; cdr3_nt: TGTGCCAGCAGCCGCCCGGGGGCCCCGATTTCTGGGGCCAACGTCCTGACTTTC; cdr3_aa: CASSRPGAPISGANVLTF
v_call: TRBV20-1; cdr3_length: 18; j_call: TRBJ2-1; d_call: TRBD2; clone_size: many; cdr3_nt: TGCAGTGCTATGGGGACTAGCGGGAGGATCCGCTCCTACAATGAGCAGTTCTTC; cdr3_aa: CSAMGTSGRIRSYNEQFF